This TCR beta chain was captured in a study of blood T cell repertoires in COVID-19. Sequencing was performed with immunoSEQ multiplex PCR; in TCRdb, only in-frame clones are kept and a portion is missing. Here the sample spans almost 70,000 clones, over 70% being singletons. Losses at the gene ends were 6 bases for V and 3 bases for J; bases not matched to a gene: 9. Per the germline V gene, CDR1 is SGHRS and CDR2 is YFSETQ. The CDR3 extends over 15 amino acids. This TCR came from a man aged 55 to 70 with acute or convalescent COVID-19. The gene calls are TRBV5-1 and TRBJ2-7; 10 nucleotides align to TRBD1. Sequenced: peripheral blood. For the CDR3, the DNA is TGCGCCAGCAAGAGGGGCGGGACAGGGGACTACGAGCAGTACTTC. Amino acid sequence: CASKRGGTGDYEQYF. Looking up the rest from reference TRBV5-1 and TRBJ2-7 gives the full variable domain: KAGVTQTPRYLIKTRGQQVTLSCSPISGHRSVSWYQQTPGQGLQFLFEYFSETQRNKGNFPGRFSGRQFSNSRSEMNVSTLELGDSALYLCASKRGGTGDYEQYFGPGTRLTVT.